The 20 T cell receptor beta chains below were found in one sample sequenced in a study of blood T cell repertoires in COVID-19. Produced via immunoSEQ multiplex PCR; TCRdb's table is partial and in-frame only. Among some 95,000 clones listed, more than 85% were seen once. The sample taken for sequencing was peripheral blood. The source of these receptors is a human donor with active COVID-19. The donor label of this sample is uncertain.

The V and J genes are TRBV24-1 and TRBJ2-1; TRBD2 aligns across 12 bases. Germline V gene lookup returns CDR1 KGHDR and CDR2 SFDVKD. With V trimmed by 3 bases and J by 4 bases, 3 bases remained unmatched. The length of the CDR3 is 16 residues. CDR3 in amino acids: CATSDPTSGGYNEQFF. DNA of the CDR3: TGTGCCACCAGTGATCCGACTAGCGGGGGTTACAATGAGCAGTTCTTC.

In this sample, this clone turned up once. This chain connects TRBV28 to TRBJ1-6; D is perhaps TRBD1 (5 bases). The CDR3 runs 14 residues. The germline V and J ends were trimmed by 3 bases and 9 bases, with 12 bases remaining between them. Germline V gives CDR1 MDHEN, CDR2 SYDVKM. The CDR3 reads CASSFPGLASPLHF. The CDR3 DNA sequence: TGTGCCAGCAGTTTTCCAGGGTTGGCTTCACCCCTCCACTTT.

This rearrangement joins TRBV7-9 to TRBJ2-7; D remains ambiguous. Per the germline V gene, CDR1 is SEHNR and CDR2 is FQNEAQ (reference sequence). Trimming removed 5 bases at V and 5 bases at J, with 7 bases between. There are 11 residues in the CDR3. CDR3 nucleotides: TGTGCCAGCAGCCCTCTCGACGAGCAGTACTTC. Translating it yields CASSPLDEQYF.

J is TRBJ2-3 and V is TRBV29-1, with 13 bases lining up with TRBD2. V lost 4 bases to trimming and J lost 9 bases; unmatched junction nucleotides: 4. Germline V gene sequence: CDR1 SQVTM, CDR2 ANQGSEA. The CDR3 extends over 13 amino acids. Written as DNA, the CDR3 is TGCAGCGTTGTGACTAGCGGGGGGAACACGCAGTATTTT. This translates into CSVVTSGGNTQYF.

This rearrangement joins TRBV6-5 to TRBJ2-2, with TRBD2 as a possible D gene (5 bases). The CDR3 consists of 14 residues. Looked up from germline, CDR1 is MNHEY and CDR2 is SVGAGI. V lost 6 bases and J 7 bases, leaving 15 bases between the germline ends. The CDR3 nucleotides read TGTGCCAGCAGCCCGGGATGGCGAGGCGGGGAGCTGTTTTTT. Protein: CASSPGWRGGELFF.

The chain carries TRBV7-2 and TRBJ2-5; a possible D gene is TRBD2 (5 bases). The ends were cut back, 1 base at V and 1 base at J, with 16 bases in the middle. Germline V gene lookup returns CDR1 SGHTA and CDR2 FQGNSA. This CDR3 contains 17 residues. The CDR3 here is CASSLGPQRSGQETQYF. The CDR3 DNA follows: TGTGCCAGCAGCTTAGGCCCCCAAAGGAGCGGCCAAGAGACCCAGTACTTC.

The genes are TRBV10-2 and TRBJ2-7; the match to TRBD1 covers 7 bases. This CDR3 has 15 amino acids. Unmatched junction bases numbered 10, after V lost 5 bases and J lost 3 bases. Germline lookup yields CDR1 WSHSY and CDR2 SAAADI. CDR3 in amino acids: CASSLTGDDGYEQYF. DNA of the CDR3: TGCGCCAGCAGTTTAACAGGGGACGATGGCTACGAGCAGTACTTC.

This chain connects TRBV27 to TRBJ1-1; maybe TRBD1 (5 bases). Germline CDR1 reads MNHEY; CDR2 reads SMNVEV (reference sequence). Trimming removed 1 base at V and 5 bases at J, with 14 bases between. The CDR3 runs 15 residues. The CDR3 sequence is CASSLYGGGRTEAFF. CDR3 nucleotide sequence: TGTGCCAGCAGTTTATACGGGGGGGGGAGAACTGAAGCTTTCTTT.

As DNA, the CDR3 is TGCGCCAGCAGCTCCGGGACTCCCTCTGGCGAGCAGTACTTC. It translates to CASSSGTPSGEQYF. The chain combines TRBV10-1 with TRBJ2-7; tentative D call: TRBD2 (6 bases). The CDR3 spans 14 residues. V was shortened by 6 bases and J by 6 bases, with 18 bases between the two germline ends. The germline CDR1 and CDR2 sequences are WNHNN and SYGVQD (reference sequence).

The chain is built from TRBV19 and TRBJ2-4, with 7 bases matching TRBD1. Looked up from germline, CDR1 is LNHDA and CDR2 is SQIVND (reference sequence). CDR3 length: 13 residues. Trimming took 5 bases from V and 8 from J; bases not matched to a gene: 6. CDR3 nucleotides: TGTGCCAGTAGTCAAACAGGGGTGGACATTCAGTACTTC. The encoded protein is CASSQTGVDIQYF. The variable domain in full, with the rest retrieved from reference TRBV19 and TRBJ2-4, is DGGITQSPKYLFRKEGQNVTLSCEQNLNHDAMYWYRQDPGQGLRLIYYSQIVNDFQKGDIAEGYSVSREKKESFPLTVTSAQKNPTAFYLCASSQTGVDIQYFGAGTRLSVL.

This rearrangement joins TRBV6-5 to TRBJ2-3; 7 bases agree with TRBD2. Germline trimming cut 8 bases from V and 2 bases from J; bases unmatched to any gene: 7. CDR3 size: 14 residues. Germline lookup yields CDR1 MNHEY and CDR2 SVGAGI. The CDR3 protein is CASEEAGFTDTQYF. CDR3 nucleotide sequence: TGTGCCAGCGAGGAAGCGGGATTCACAGATACGCAGTATTTT.

The chain couples TRBV19 to TRBJ2-2; 10 bases agree with TRBD1. Looked up from germline, CDR1 is LNHDA and CDR2 is SQIVND (reference sequence). The J segment lost 4 bases and the V segment lost 6 bases, leaving 5 bases of the junction unmatched. CDR3 length: 15 amino acids. The CDR3 nucleotides read TGTGCCAGTAGGGCCGGGACAGGGGTCACCGGGGAGCTGTTTTTT. Translation: CASRAGTGVTGELFF.

The chain has TRBV6-2 or TRBV6-3 and TRBJ2-4; D is possibly TRBD1 (8 bases). Germline lookup yields CDR1 MNHEY and CDR2 SVGEGT. Trimming cost V 2 bases and J 0 bases, with 17 bases left between them. This CDR3 contains 18 residues. The CDR3 nucleotides read TGTGCCAGCAGTTACCGACAGGGGAGGGCCCTAGCCAAAAACATTCAGTACTTC. Its translation: CASSYRQGRALAKNIQYF.

The rearrangement links TRBV28 to TRBJ2-1, with 7 bases identical to TRBD1. J gave up 6 bases and V 6 bases, and 5 bases lay outside the gene matches. Germline V gene data show CDR1 as MDHEN and CDR2 as SYDVKM. The CDR3 is 13 amino acids. CDR3 protein: CASSSPGGNEQFF. The CDR3, as DNA: TGTGCCAGCAGCTCGCCAGGGGGCAATGAGCAGTTCTTC.

The chain links TRBV15 to TRBJ2-7; D is uncertain. The CDR3 loop spans 14 amino acids. Germline V gene lookup returns CDR1 LNHNV and CDR2 YYDKDF (reference sequence). The germline V and J ends were trimmed by 1 base and 6 bases, with 13 bases remaining between them. The CDR3 loop reads CATSRGDPTGEQYF. The CDR3 DNA reads TGTGCCACCAGCAGAGGAGACCCAACGGGCGAGCAGTACTTC.

The V call is TRBV9, the J call TRBJ2-3; 8 bases are shared with TRBD1. The CDR3 is 16 amino acids. The germline CDR1 and CDR2 sequences are SGDLS and YYNGEE. V lost 0 bases, J lost 4 bases, and 7 bases stayed unmatched. CDR3 nucleotide sequence: TGTGCCAGCAGCGTAGCTCCCGGACAGGGCGCAGATACGCAGTATTTT. Protein sequence: CASSVAPGQGADTQYF. The entire variable domain, with the rest obtained from reference TRBV9 and TRBJ2-3, is as follows: DSGVTQTPKHLITATGQRVTLRCSPRSGDLSVYWYQQSLDQGLQFLIQYYNGEERAKGNILERFSAQQFPDLHSELNLSSLELGDSALYFCASSVAPGQGADTQYFGPGTRLTVL.

The genes are TRBV27 and TRBJ2-7, with D possibly matching TRBD1 (5 bases). The CDR3 loop spans 14 amino acids. The V and J ends lost 3 bases and 5 bases respectively, with 14 bases between them. Germline V gene sequence: CDR1 MNHEY, CDR2 SMNVEV (reference sequence). The CDR3 is CASSLRAGPNEQYF. For the CDR3, the DNA is TGTGCCAGCAGTTTGAGAGCAGGGCCCAACGAGCAGTACTTC.

This clone was seen just once. The chain employs TRBV7-2 and TRBJ1-2; D gene ambiguous. This CDR3 has 15 amino acids. V gave up 2 bases and J gave up 3 bases, with 13 bases separating them. Germline V lookup: CDR1 SGHTA, CDR2 FQGNSA. This CDR3 reads CASSLSVVVDYGYTF. The CDR3 DNA follows: TGTGCCAGCAGCTTAAGTGTGGTAGTCGACTATGGCTACACCTTC.

This chain links TRBV4-2 with TRBJ1-1; no clear D gene. The V end lost 8 bases, the J end lost 4 bases, and 20 bases lay between the germline ends. The CDR3 sequence is 15 residues long. Germline assignment: CDR1 LGHNA and CDR2 YNFKEQ. DNA for the CDR3: TGTGCCAGCTCCCTTTCCCGGGGAGGCGGCACTGAAGCTTTCTTT. Encoded protein: CASSLSRGGGTEAFF.

This clone was counted a single time. The rearrangement links TRBV7-2 to TRBJ1-4; 9 positions agree with TRBD1. Germline assignment: CDR1 SGHTA and CDR2 FQGNSA. V lost 5 bases and J lost 8; bases outside the gene matches: 6. The CDR3 consists of 14 residues. CDR3 protein: CASSPGQGYEKLFF. The CDR3 region has the DNA TGTGCCAGCAGCCCGGGACAGGGTTACGAAAAACTGTTTTTT.